The next 8 T cell receptor beta chains were all read from a single sample in a study of blood T cell repertoires in COVID-19. Here immunoSEQ multiplex PCR was the method, and the copy in TCRdb shows in-frame clones only, minus some. This sample yields hundreds of thousands of clones, of which less than 90% are seen a single time; 3% to 3.5% belongs to the top ten. The sequencing input was PBMCs or T cells enriched from blood (not recorded which). These receptors originate from a woman in her forties or fifties in a cohort exposed to, infected with or recovered from COVID-19 (not recorded which).

The chain couples TRBV18 to TRBJ1-4; a possible D gene is TRBD1 (5 bases). This CDR3 spans 13 amino acids. Germline CDR1 reads KGHSH; CDR2 reads LQKENI. The V and J ends lost 6 bases and 8 bases respectively, with 13 bases between them. The CDR3 nucleotides read TGTGCCAGCTCCAGCAGGGATGAGGAAAAACTGTTTTTT. Translated, it gives CASSSRDEEKLFF.

The rearrangement uses TRBV10-3 and TRBJ1-1; no firm D call. The CDR3 has 11 amino acids. Germline V gives CDR1 ENHRY, CDR2 SYGVKD. The V end was cut by 4 bases, the J end by 11 bases, with 11 bases between. In DNA form, the CDR3 reads TGTGCCATCAGTGTCGAGGGAGAGGCTTTCTTT. It encodes CAISVEGEAFF.

The V gene is TRBV27, the J gene TRBJ2-2, with 11 bases fitting TRBD2. Germline CDR1 MNHEY, CDR2 SMNVEV (reference sequence). CDR3 length equals 17 residues. V trimming: 2 bases; J trimming: 5 bases; junction bases outside the gene matches: 7. The CDR3 reads CASSLRASGGNTGELFF. The CDR3 DNA reads TGTGCCAGCAGTTTAAGGGCTAGCGGGGGGAATACCGGGGAGCTGTTTTTT.

The chain couples TRBV4-3 to TRBJ1-2; TRBD1 matches at 7 bases. J lost 5 bases, V lost 5 bases, and 5 bases had no gene match. From germline, CDR1 is LGHNA and CDR2 YSLEER. The CDR3 totals 13 residues. The CDR3 DNA is TGCGCCAGCAGCGAGACAGGGTCTTATGGCTACACCTTC. It encodes CASSETGSYGYTF.

This sequence joins TRBV30 and TRBJ2-5; possible D gene TRBD2, 6 bases. There are 13 residues in the CDR3. Germline-derived CDR1 and CDR2 are GTSNPN and SVGIG (reference sequence). V was shortened by 4 bases and J by 1 base, with 10 bases between the two germline ends. The DNA of the CDR3 is TGTGCCTGGATTGCGGGGAGCCAAGAGACCCAGTACTTC. Encoded protein: CAWIAGSQETQYF.

The rearrangement links TRBV9 to TRBJ2-7; 11 bases fit TRBD2. J lost 2 bases, V lost 3 bases, and 4 bases had no gene match. Germline values: CDR1 SGDLS, CDR2 YYNGEE. There are 15 residues in the CDR3. The CDR3 spells CASSGGTSGPYEQYF. CDR3 DNA sequence: TGTGCCAGCAGCGGAGGGACTAGCGGTCCCTACGAGCAGTACTTC.

The chain has TRBV7-9 and TRBJ2-3; 13 positions match TRBD2. The CDR3 sequence is 16 residues long. Germline CDR1 and CDR2: SEHNR and FQNEAQ (reference sequence). The ends lost 4 bases at V and 1 base at J; junction bases unmatched: 2. This CDR3 reads CASSSGLAGGTDTQYF. The CDR3 region has the DNA TGTGCCAGCAGCTCCGGACTAGCGGGGGGCACAGATACGCAGTATTTT.

The rearrangement uses TRBV27 and TRBJ1-2, with D possibly being TRBD1 (5 bases). Per germline, CDR1 MNHEY and CDR2 SMNVEV (reference sequence). The CDR3 spans 14 residues. The V gene lost 8 bases and the J gene lost 7 bases, with 20 bases spanning the gap. CDR3 coding DNA: TGTGCCAGCTCCCGGTATGGGGGGGGAGGTGGCTACACCTTC. Its translation is CASSRYGGGGGYTF.